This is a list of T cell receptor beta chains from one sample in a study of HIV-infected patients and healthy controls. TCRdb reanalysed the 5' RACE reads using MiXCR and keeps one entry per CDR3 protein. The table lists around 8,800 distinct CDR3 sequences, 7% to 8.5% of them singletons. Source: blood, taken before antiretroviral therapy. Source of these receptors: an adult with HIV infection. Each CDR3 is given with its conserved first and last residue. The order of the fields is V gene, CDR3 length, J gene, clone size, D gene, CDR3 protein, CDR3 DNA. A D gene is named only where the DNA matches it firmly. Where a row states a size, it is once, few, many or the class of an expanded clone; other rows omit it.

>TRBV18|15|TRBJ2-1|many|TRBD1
CASSPTGGSYNEQFF
TGTGCCAGCTCACCTACAGGGGGCTCCTACAATGAGCAGTTCTTC
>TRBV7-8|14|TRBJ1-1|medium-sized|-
CASSLVGGNTEAFF
TGTGCCAGCAGCTTAGTGGGTGGTAACACTGAAGCTTTCTTT
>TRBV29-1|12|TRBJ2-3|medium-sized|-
CSVVPVTDTQYF
TGCAGCGTTGTCCCAGTCACAGATACGCAGTATTTT
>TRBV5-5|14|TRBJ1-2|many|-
CASSLAEANYGYTF
TGTGCCAGCAGCTTGGCAGAAGCTAACTATGGCTACACCTTC
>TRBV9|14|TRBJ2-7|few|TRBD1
CASSVGTGDYEQYF
TGTGCCAGCAGCGTAGGGACAGGGGACTACGAGCAGTACTTC
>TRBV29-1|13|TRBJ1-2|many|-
CSVDRSANYGYTF
TGCAGCGTTGATAGATCAGCTAACTATGGCTACACCTTC
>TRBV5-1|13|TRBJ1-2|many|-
CASSLSTNYGYTF
TGCGCCAGCAGCTTGTCTACTAACTATGGCTACACCTTC
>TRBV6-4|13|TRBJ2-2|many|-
CASSDTDTGELFF
TGTGCCAGCAGTGACACGGACACCGGGGAGCTGTTTTTT
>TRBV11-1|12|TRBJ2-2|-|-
CASRMETGELFF
TGTGCCAGCAGAATGGAAACCGGGGAGCTGTTTTTT
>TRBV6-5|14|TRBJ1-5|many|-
CASSSTGGYQPQHF
TGTGCCAGCAGCTCGACAGGAGGATATCAGCCCCAGCATTTT
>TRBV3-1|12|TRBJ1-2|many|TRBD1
CASSQQQGSYTF
TGTGCCAGCAGCCAGCAACAGGGGTCCTACACCTTC
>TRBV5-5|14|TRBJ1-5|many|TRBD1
CASSPTGIHQPQHF
TGTGCCAGCAGCCCGACAGGGATTCATCAGCCCCAGCATTTT
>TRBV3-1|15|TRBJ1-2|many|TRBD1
CASSLQGQGARGYTF
TGTGCCAGCAGCCTGCAGGGGCAGGGGGCTCGAGGCTACACCTTC
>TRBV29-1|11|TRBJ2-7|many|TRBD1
CSVGQPYEQYF
TGCAGCGTGGGACAGCCCTACGAGCAGTACTTC
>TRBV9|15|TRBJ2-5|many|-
CASSVVGDHRETQYF
TGTGCCAGCAGCGTAGTAGGGGACCACCGGGAGACCCAGTACTTC
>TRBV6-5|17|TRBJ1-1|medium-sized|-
CASSYASPGSGYTEAFF
TGTGCCAGCAGTTACGCGAGCCCAGGGTCGGGGTACACTGAAGCTTTCTTT
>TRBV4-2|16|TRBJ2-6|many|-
CASSHTEVPGANVLTF
TGTGCCAGCAGCCATACCGAAGTTCCTGGGGCCAACGTCCTGACTTTC
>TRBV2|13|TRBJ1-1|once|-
CASWRGEGTEAFF
TGTGCCAGCTGGCGGGGAGAAGGCACTGAAGCTTTCTTT
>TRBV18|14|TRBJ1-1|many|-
CASSLGTANTEAFF
TGTGCCAGCTCACTCGGGACGGCGAACACTGAAGCTTTCTTT
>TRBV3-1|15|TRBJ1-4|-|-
CASSPPDSYNEKLFF
TGTGCCAGCAGCCCTCCCGACAGTTATAATGAAAAACTGTTTTTT
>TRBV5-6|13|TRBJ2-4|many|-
CASSLWVADIQYF
TGTGCCAGCAGCTTGTGGGTGGCGGACATTCAGTACTTC
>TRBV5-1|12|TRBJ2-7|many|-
CASSLGRNEQYF
TGCGCCAGCAGCCTAGGTAGGAACGAGCAGTACTTC
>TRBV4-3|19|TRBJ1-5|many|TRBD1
CASSPKITSGTGEGQPQHF
TGCGCCAGCAGCCCCAAGATCACGAGTGGTACAGGGGAAGGTCAGCCCCAGCATTTT
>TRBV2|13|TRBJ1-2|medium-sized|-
CASSDDDRYGYTF
TGTGCCAGCAGTGATGACGACAGATATGGCTACACCTTC
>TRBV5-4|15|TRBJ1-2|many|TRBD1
CASSLEQGRSHGYTF
TGTGCCAGCAGCTTGGAACAGGGGAGGTCCCATGGCTACACCTTC
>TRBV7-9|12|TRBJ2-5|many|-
CASRTAQGTQYF
TGTGCCAGCAGGACAGCCCAGGGGACCCAGTACTTC
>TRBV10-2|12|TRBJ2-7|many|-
CASSGGALRQYF
TGCGCCAGCAGTGGGGGGGCGCTTCGGCAGTACTTC
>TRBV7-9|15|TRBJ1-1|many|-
CASSLGASGDTEAFF
TGTGCCAGCAGCTTAGGGGCTTCGGGGGACACTGAAGCTTTCTTT
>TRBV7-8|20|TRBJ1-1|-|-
CASSMSLWGGEWRVHTEAFF
TGTGCCAGCAGCATGTCCCTTTGGGGTGGGGAATGGAGGGTTCACACTGAAGCTTTCTTT
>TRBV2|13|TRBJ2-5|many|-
CASTKGLQETQYF
TGTGCCAGCACCAAGGGACTTCAAGAGACCCAGTACTTC
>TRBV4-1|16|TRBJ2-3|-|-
CASSTHYPLPPDTQYF
TGCGCCAGCAGCACCCACTACCCCCTCCCCCCAGATACGCAGTATTTT
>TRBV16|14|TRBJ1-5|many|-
CASSPPLLPHLQHF
TGTGCCAGCAGCCCACCTCTTCTTCCACATCTCCAGCATTTT
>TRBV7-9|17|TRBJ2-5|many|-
CASSFPYTDREKETQYF
TGTGCCAGCAGCTTCCCCTATACGGACAGAGAAAAAGAGACCCAGTACTTC
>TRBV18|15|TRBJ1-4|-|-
CASSPGASTNEKLFF
TGTGCCAGCTCACCGGGGGCCTCAACTAATGAAAAACTGTTTTTT
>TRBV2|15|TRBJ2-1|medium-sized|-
CASSPPELLPNEQFF
TGTGCCAGCAGCCCCCCGGAACTACTCCCCAATGAGCAGTTCTTC
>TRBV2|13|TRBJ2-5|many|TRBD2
CASSLSSGGAQYF
TGTGCCAGCAGTTTGTCTAGCGGGGGAGCCCAGTACTTC
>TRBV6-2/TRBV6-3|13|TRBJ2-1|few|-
CASGLSSYNEQFF
TGTGCCAGCGGATTAAGCTCCTACAATGAGCAGTTCTTC
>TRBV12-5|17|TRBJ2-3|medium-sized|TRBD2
CASGLDQRGVLGDTQYF
TGTGCTAGTGGTTTGGACCAGCGGGGGGTACTGGGAGATACGCAGTATTTT
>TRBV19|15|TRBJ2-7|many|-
CASSIGGGRVYEQYF
TGTGCCAGTAGTATAGGAGGGGGTAGAGTCTACGAGCAGTACTTC
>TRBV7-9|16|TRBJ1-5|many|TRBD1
CASSSHHDREHQPQHF
TGTGCCAGCAGCTCACACCATGACAGGGAACATCAGCCCCAGCATTTT
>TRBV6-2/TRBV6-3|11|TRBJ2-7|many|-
CVAGYSYEQYF
TGTGTTGCGGGGTACTCCTACGAGCAGTACTTC
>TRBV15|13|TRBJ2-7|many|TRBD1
CATSRDRGGEQYF
TGTGCCACCAGCCGGGACAGGGGTGGAGAGCAGTACTTC
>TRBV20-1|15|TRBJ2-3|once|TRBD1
CSARVGQGVTDTQYF
TGCAGTGCCCGAGTGGGACAGGGGGTCACAGATACGCAGTATTTT
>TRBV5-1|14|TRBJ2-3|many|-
CASSPAIGTDTQYF
TGCGCCAGCAGCCCGGCAATCGGCACAGATACGCAGTATTTT
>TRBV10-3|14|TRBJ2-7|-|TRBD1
CAIRGGQDYYEQYF
TGTGCCATCAGGGGGGGACAGGATTACTACGAGCAGTACTTC
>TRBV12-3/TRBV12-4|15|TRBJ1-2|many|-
CASMRRVGRNYGYTF
TGTGCCAGCATGAGGAGGGTCGGGAGGAATTATGGCTACACCTTC
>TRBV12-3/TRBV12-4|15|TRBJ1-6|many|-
CASSLGSAKSSPLHF
TGTGCCAGCAGTTTAGGCAGCGCTAAGAGTTCACCCCTCCACTTT
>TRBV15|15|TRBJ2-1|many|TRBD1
CATSRIGTGNNEQFF
TGTGCCACCAGCAGAATCGGGACAGGGAACAATGAGCAGTTCTTC
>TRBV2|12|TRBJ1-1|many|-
CASSEIVGEAFF
TGTGCCAGCAGTGAAATTGTAGGTGAAGCTTTCTTT
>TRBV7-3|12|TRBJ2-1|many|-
CASSLSSDEQFF
TGTGCCAGCAGCTTATCGAGCGATGAGCAGTTCTTC
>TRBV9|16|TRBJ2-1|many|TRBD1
CASSPRTGLSYNEQFF
TGTGCCAGCAGCCCTCGGACAGGCCTTTCCTACAATGAGCAGTTCTTC
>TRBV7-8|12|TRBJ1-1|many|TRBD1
CASSQGGDPGVF
TGTGCCAGCAGCCAGGGGGGGGATCCAGGGGTCTTT
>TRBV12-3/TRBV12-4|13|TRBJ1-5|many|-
CASSLRTNQPQHF
TGTGCCAGCAGTTTACGGACCAATCAGCCCCAGCATTTT
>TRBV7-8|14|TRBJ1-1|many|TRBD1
CASSLGRGLTEAFF
TGTGCCAGCAGCTTGGGAAGGGGGCTAACTGAAGCTTTCTTT
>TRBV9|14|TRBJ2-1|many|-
CASSKRPLGDEQFF
TGTGCCAGCAGCAAGCGCCCCTTAGGCGATGAGCAGTTCTTC